This TCR beta chain stems from a study of response to subunit inactivated influenza vaccine. General study results and limits: The authors put forward the suggestion that each seasonal influenza vaccination may bring in only a limited number of new T cells.

Germline V gene data show CDR1 as SQVTM and CDR2 as ANQGSEA. V lost 0 bases to trimming and J lost 5 bases, with 13 bases between them. This CDR3 has 14 residues. As concerns this clonotype: Its target is unknown.

TCRdb reprocessed the RT-PCR reads via MiXCR and lists one record per CDR3 protein. Among about 530,000 distinct CDR3 sequences, approximately 10% were seen once, and the ten largest hold 10% to 13%. The genes are TRBV29-1 and TRBJ1-1, with D hard to call. The sequence came from a man aged 45 to 65 who received an inactivated influenza vaccine. The source material was PBMCs from blood, sampled on the day of vaccination. CDR3 bases: TGCAGCGTTGAAGAAACCCCGGGGAATACTGAAGCTTTCTTT. The encoded protein is CSVEETPGNTEAFF.